The rows below give T cell receptor beta chains drawn from one sample of a study of T cells in localized non-small cell lung cancer. Here immunoSEQ multiplex PCR was the method, and the copy in TCRdb shows in-frame clones only, minus some. This table holds fewer than 2,000 clones, around a third found once. The specimen comprised lung tumor tissue, sampled before any cancer treatment. The origin of the receptors is a man between 40 and 70 years old with stage II lung adenocarcinoma. Both conserved end residues are part of each CDR3. A D gene is named only where the DNA matches it firmly. Not all rows give a size; the values are once, few, many and, for expanded clones, a class.

clone size	V gene	J gene	D gene	CDR3 DNA	CDR3 protein
few	TRBV11-3	TRBJ1-5	-	TGTGCCAGCAGCTTGATGACCTCCGCGCTACAGCCCCAGCATTTT	CASSLMTSALQPQHF
-	TRBV19	TRBJ2-7	TRBD2	TGTGCCAGTAGTCCGGGACTAATCGGCGAGCAGTACTTC	CASSPGLIGEQYF
-	TRBV6-8	TRBJ2-1	-	TGTGCCAGCGGGAGCTCCTACAATGAGCAGTTCTTC	CASGSSYNEQFF
medium-sized	TRBV6-8	TRBJ2-5	TRBD1	TGTGCCAGCAGGCGCGGACAGGGGATACCGACCCAGTACTTC	CASRRGQGIPTQYF
-	TRBV19	TRBJ1-2	-	TGTGCCAGTAGTATGCTCCGAGAAGTTGGCTACACCTTC	CASSMLREVGYTF
-	TRBV15	TRBJ1-2	-	TGTGCCACCAGCAGAGGAGGGAGAGTTCCCGCTAACTATGGCTACACCTTC	CATSRGGRVPANYGYTF
medium-sized	TRBV11-3	TRBJ2-1	-	TGTGCCAGCAGCCCGTGGGGGACCCGGGGGCCGAGCTCCTACAATGAGCAGTTCTTC	CASSPWGTRGPSSYNEQFF
-	TRBV9	TRBJ2-1	TRBD2	TGTGCCAGCAGCCCGAGGCCCCTTAGCGGGGGGGCCAATGAGCAGTTCTTC	CASSPRPLSGGANEQFF
-	TRBV29-1	TRBJ1-5	-	TGCAGCGTTGGAGGCAACAATCAGCCCCAGCATTTT	CSVGGNNQPQHF
few	TRBV25-1	TRBJ1-6	-	TGTGCCAGCAGTCAGAGTAATTCACCCCTCCACTTT	CASSQSNSPLHF
-	TRBV28	TRBJ2-1	-	TGTGCCAGCAGTTCTGGGACTTATTACAATGAGCAGTTCTTC	CASSSGTYYNEQFF
-	TRBV29-1	TRBJ2-5	TRBD2	TGCAGCGTTGAAGATCTGGTAGCGGGAGGGCCAGGGGAGACCCAGTACTTC	CSVEDLVAGGPGETQYF
-	TRBV11-3	TRBJ1-1	TRBD1	TGTGCCAGCAGCTACCTAACAGGGGAGGGGAACACTGAAGCTTTCTTT	CASSYLTGEGNTEAFF
-	TRBV28	TRBJ2-7	TRBD2	TGTGCCAGCAGTTTTCCTCAGCGGGGCCTCTCCTACGAGCAGTACTTC	CASSFPQRGLSYEQYF
few	TRBV9	TRBJ1-1	-	TGTGCCAGCAGCGTAGCTACGGGCTCGTACACTGAAGCTTTCTTT	CASSVATGSYTEAFF
-	TRBV30	TRBJ2-1	TRBD1	TGTGCCTGGAACTACAGGGGTAACAATGAGCAGTTCTTC	CAWNYRGNNEQFF
-	TRBV1	TRBJ1-1	-	TGCGCCAGCAGCCAGTCAAACGGAGTTAACACTGAAGCTTTCTTT	CASSQSNGVNTEAFF
few	TRBV4-1	TRBJ1-3	-	TGCGCCAGCAGTCCGGGGACGGCAGGGAACACCATATATTTT	CASSPGTAGNTIYF
few	TRBV6-8	TRBJ2-4	TRBD1	TGTGCCAGCAGTTCCAGGGGGCGAGGGTCCAAAAACATTCAGTACTTC	CASSSRGRGSKNIQYF
few	TRBV11-3	TRBJ1-1	-	TGTGCCAGCAGCTCCCCCCCGGGGGTGAACACTGAAGCTTTCTTT	CASSSPPGVNTEAFF
few	TRBV18	TRBJ2-3	-	TGTGCCAGCTCATCCATAGCGGCCGGCGGGCGAGATACGCAGTATTTT	CASSSIAAGGRDTQYF
-	TRBV11-3	TRBJ2-1	TRBD2	TGTGCCAGCAGCCTCGGGACTAGCGACTACAATGAGCAGTTCTTC	CASSLGTSDYNEQFF
once	TRBV5-1	TRBJ2-2	-	TGCGCCACCCGCCGGGCCTCGGGGGCCGGGGAGCTGTTTTTT	CATRRASGAGELFF
-	TRBV29-1	TRBJ2-1	-	TGCAGCGTAAACACAGGGTCCGCATCCTACAATGAGCAGTTCTTC	CSVNTGSASYNEQFF
medium-sized	TRBV6-8	TRBJ1-3	-	TGTGCCACCGGGCTGGAGAGAAACACCATATATTTT	CATGLERNTIYF
-	TRBV6-8	TRBJ2-1	TRBD2	TGTGCCAGCATAAGACTAGCGGGAGGGCTTTCCAATGAGCAGTTCTTC	CASIRLAGGLSNEQFF
-	TRBV15	TRBJ1-4	TRBD1	TGTGCCACCAGCAGAGAGGCGGACAGGGAGATACCTGAAAAACTGTTTTTT	CATSREADREIPEKLFF
few	TRBV19	TRBJ2-1	-	TGTGCCAGTAGCTCCGGGGCCTACAATGAGCAGTTCTTC	CASSSGAYNEQFF
-	TRBV19	TRBJ1-2	-	TGTGCCAGTAGCCTGCCGCGACCTAACTATGGCTACACCTTC	CASSLPRPNYGYTF
-	TRBV11-3	TRBJ2-5	-	TGTGCCAGCAGCTTAGGTGGGGGGCGAGAGACCCAGTACTTC	CASSLGGGRETQYF
few	TRBV6-8	TRBJ1-5	TRBD1	TGTGCCAGCAGTTACGGGATAGGGGGCAATAGCAATCAGCCCCAGCATTTT	CASSYGIGGNSNQPQHF